This entry features one T cell receptor beta chain sequence. Antigen specificity is unknown. Trimming removed 3 bases at V and 0 bases at J, with 11 bases between. The CDR3 runs to 15 residues. The germline gives CDR1 ENHRY, CDR2 SYGVKD. TCRdb's copy holds only in-frame clones and misses some; the assay was immunoSEQ multiplex PCR. The table shows around 140,000 clones, with about 90% occurring only once. This record belongs to a study of T cell responses to AZD1222 COVID-19 vaccine. Study-level results: Spike-specific TCR breadth and depth went up after people got two AZD1222 doses.

This clonotype originated in an adult who received the AZD1222 COVID-19 vaccine. The sample in question was peripheral blood, obtained 28 days after the second AZD1222 dose. The chain uses TRBV10-3 and TRBJ1-1; D gene unclear. The CDR3 reads CAISERSSMNTEAFF. CDR3 nucleotide sequence: TGTGCCATCAGTGAAAGGAGCAGTATGAACACTGAAGCTTTCTTT.